The next 14 T cell receptor beta chains were all read from a single sample in a study of blood T cell repertoires in COVID-19. Clones were read by immunoSEQ multiplex PCR, and TCRdb kept only the in-frame ones, dropping some. The repertoire has about 86,000 clones, more than 85% of them found once; the top ten carry 0.9% to 1.5%. The sample comprised PBMCs or T cells enriched from blood (not recorded which). The receptors were gathered from a woman aged 50 to 60 with acute COVID-19.

This clone was seen a single time. This sequence joins TRBV19 and TRBJ2-1; D possibly corresponds to TRBD2 (5 bases). CDR3 length: 14 residues. Germline CDR1 and CDR2: LNHDA and SQIVND (reference sequence). The ends were cut back, 3 bases at V and 4 bases at J, with 10 bases in the middle. CDR3 in DNA: TGTGCCAGTAGTATGGAGGCAGGTTACAATGAGCAGTTCTTC. Amino acid sequence: CASSMEAGYNEQFF.

The gene calls are TRBV25-1 and TRBJ1-1; 7 bases match TRBD1. V lost 3 bases and J lost 8; bases outside the gene matches: 9. The CDR3 consists of 14 residues. The germline V gene encodes CDR1 MGHDK and CDR2 SYGVNS. The CDR3 reads CASSDPIAGGEAFF. CDR3 DNA: TGTGCCAGCAGTGATCCCATCGCAGGGGGGGAAGCTTTCTTT.

The chain couples TRBV7-2 to TRBJ2-1; 8 nucleotides agree with TRBD2. The CDR3 is made up of 12 amino acids. Germline V lookup: CDR1 SGHTA, CDR2 FQGNSA. V lost 3 bases to trimming and J lost 10 bases; unmatched junction nucleotides: 2. This CDR3 is CASSFKREEQFF. The CDR3 DNA sequence: TGTGCCAGCAGCTTCAAGCGGGAGGAGCAGTTCTTC. The full variable domain, completed using reference TRBV7-2 and TRBJ2-1, is GAGVSQSPSNKVTEKGKDVELRCDPISGHTALYWYRQSLGQGLEFLIYFQGNSAPDKSGLPSDRFSAERTGGSVSTLTIQRTQQEDSAVYLCASSFKREEQFFGPGTRLTVL.

The V gene is TRBV30, the J gene TRBJ2-7; 8 bases are shared with TRBD1. V lost 4 bases and J lost 3; bases outside the gene matches: 8. Germline V gene sequence: CDR1 GTSNPN, CDR2 SVGIG (reference sequence). CDR3 length equals 14 residues. CDR3 sequence (DNA): TGTGCCTGGACCCGATACAGGGGGATCTACGAGCAGTACTTC. Translated: CAWTRYRGIYEQYF.

The gene calls are TRBV15 and TRBJ2-5; perhaps TRBD2 as D (5 bases). CDR3 size: 18 residues. V lost 0 bases, J lost 8 bases, and 25 bases lay in between. Germline V gene lookup returns CDR1 LNHNV and CDR2 YYDKDF (reference sequence). In nucleotides, the CDR3 is TGTGCCACCAGCAGAGATCTTATAGCCAGTATTGGGGAGAGAACCCAGTACTTC. This sequence encodes CATSRDLIASIGERTQYF.

This clone turned up a few times. The J gene is TRBJ1-1, the V gene TRBV24-1, with 7 bases lining up with TRBD1. CDR3 size: 16 residues. In germline, CDR1 is KGHDR, CDR2 SFDVKD. After removal of 4 bases from V and 2 bases from J, the junction contained 9 bases not matched to a gene. The CDR3 sequence is CATSETPGGPNTEAFF. The CDR3 DNA follows: TGTGCCACCAGTGAAACCCCAGGGGGACCCAACACTGAAGCTTTCTTT.

This clone has a handful of counts. The V gene is TRBV19, the J gene TRBJ1-4; TRBD1 aligns across 7 bases. CDR1 is LNHDA, CDR2 SQIVND, per germline (reference sequence). The CDR3 consists of 15 residues. With V trimmed by 8 bases and J by 3 bases, 9 bases remained unmatched. CDR3 nucleotides: TGTGCCAGTTCACCGAACAGGGGATCTAATGAAAAACTGTTTTTT. This gives the protein CASSPNRGSNEKLFF.

The DNA for the CDR3 is TGTGCCAGCAGCCGTAGAGGGACCCCAGGGAGGTTTAATGAAAAACTGTTTTTT. Its protein product is CASSRRGTPGRFNEKLFF. This chain connects TRBV27 to TRBJ1-4; D is perhaps TRBD1 (5 bases). Trimming stripped 6 bases from V and 4 bases from J, with 24 bases between. CDR1 MNHEY and CDR2 SMNVEV come from the germline V gene (reference sequence). The CDR3 has 18 amino acids.

The chain combines TRBV7-5 with TRBJ1-6; the table's D gene call, TRBD1, was not cross checked with the DNA. TRBV7-5 is a recognized pseudogene. The CDR3 covers 17 residues. In DNA, the CDR3 is TGTGTCAGAAGCTTAGGTACAGGGGGCGCCTATAATTCACCCCTCCACTTT. Translation gives CVRSLGTGGAYNSPLHF.

This rearrangement joins TRBV10-3 to TRBJ1-5; the match to TRBD1 covers 7 bases. Germline values: CDR1 ENHRY, CDR2 SYGVKD. This CDR3 is 16 amino acids long. V shed 5 bases and J 3 bases; nucleotides not matched to a gene: 10. CDR3 nucleotide sequence: TGTGCCATCAGTCAAGGGGACAGCTCGTTCAATCAGCCCCAGCATTTT. Translation gives CAISQGDSSFNQPQHF.

This rearrangement joins TRBV29-1 to TRBJ2-1, with a weak D call TRBD1 (6 bases). This CDR3 region has 14 residues. V lost 3 bases and J 3 bases, leaving 12 bases between the germline ends. Per germline, CDR1 SQVTM and CDR2 ANQGSEA. The CDR3 DNA is TGCAGCGTTGAGGGGGCGGTGGGCTACAATGAGCAGTTCTTC. Residues: CSVEGAVGYNEQFF.

V is TRBV5-4 and J is TRBJ1-3, with D possibly matching TRBD1 (5 bases). CDR3 length: 16 amino acids. The ends were cut back, 4 bases at V and 0 bases at J, with 14 bases in the middle. Germline loops: CDR1 SGHNT, CDR2 YYREEE (reference sequence). CDR3 sequence: CASSIQGVSSGNTIYF. As DNA, the CDR3 is TGTGCCAGCAGCATCCAAGGGGTCAGCTCTGGAAACACCATATATTTT.

This clone was seen once. J is TRBJ2-7 and V is TRBV27; the D is unclear. Germline V gives CDR1 MNHEY, CDR2 SMNVEV (reference sequence). This CDR3 has 11 residues. The V end lost 7 bases, the J end lost 7 bases, and 11 bases lay between the germline ends. The CDR3 reads CASTLGGEQYF. The CDR3 nucleotides are TGTGCCAGCACCCTAGGTGGGGAGCAGTACTTC.

The chain is built from TRBV25-1 and TRBJ1-6; D is unclear. V was pared by 2 bases and J by 5 bases, with 7 bases between. Germline V gene data show CDR1 as MGHDK and CDR2 as SYGVNS. This CDR3 contains 14 residues. The CDR3 spells CASSEPGDNSPLHF. CDR3 bases: TGTGCCAGCAGTGAACCCGGGGATAATTCACCCCTCCACTTT.